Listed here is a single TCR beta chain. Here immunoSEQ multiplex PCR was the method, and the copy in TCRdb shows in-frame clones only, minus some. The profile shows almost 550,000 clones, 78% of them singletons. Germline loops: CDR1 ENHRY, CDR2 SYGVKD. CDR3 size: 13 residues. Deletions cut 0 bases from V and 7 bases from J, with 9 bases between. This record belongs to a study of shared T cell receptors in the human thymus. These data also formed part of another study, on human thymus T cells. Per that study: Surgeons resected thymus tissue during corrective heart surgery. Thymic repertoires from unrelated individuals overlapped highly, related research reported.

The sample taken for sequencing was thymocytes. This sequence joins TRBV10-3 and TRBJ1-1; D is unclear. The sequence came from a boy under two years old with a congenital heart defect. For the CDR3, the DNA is TGTGCCATCAGTGAGTCGGAGGGCCATGAAGCTTTCTTT. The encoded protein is CAISESEGHEAFF.